These 8 T cell receptor beta chains originate from one sample sequenced in a study of T-cell reconstitution after alpha-beta-depleted transplantation in children. Unique molecular identifiers were used in preparing the TCRbeta library. In TCRdb, the PCR reads were re-called with MiXCR into one record per CDR3 protein. The data hold about 260,000 distinct CDR3 sequences, with less than 9% observed a single time. The specimen was PBMCs, mostly from graft donor cells, collected 180 days after TCRalphabeta/CD19-depleted stem cell transplant. The receptor source for this set is a male patient between 5 and 17 years old who had a stem cell transplant for acute lymphoblastic leukemia, so the T cells may come from the graft donor.

There are a few counts of this clonotype. The chain joins TRBV3-1 to TRBJ2-2; D gene ambiguous. Germline-derived CDR1 and CDR2 are LGHDT and YNNKEL (reference sequence). The CDR3 has 16 residues. Trimming removed 4 bases from V and 0 bases from J, with 12 bases in between. CDR3 DNA sequence: TGTGCCAGCAGCCCGGAAAGGACGGCGAACACCGGGGAGCTGTTTTTT. Its protein is CASSPERTANTGELFF.

This clonotype showed up many times. This chain connects TRBV12-5 to TRBJ1-1, with D possibly TRBD1 on 5 matching bases. Germline V gene sequence: CDR1 LGHNT, CDR2 FRNRAP. Trimming left V 4 bases short and J 3 bases short, with 9 bases between. This CDR3 spans 13 amino acids. CDR3 DNA: TGTGCTAGTGGTTGGGGGGGTTACACTGAAGCTTTCTTT. It codes for CASGWGGYTEAFF.

At least ten counts were recorded for this clonotype. The chain is built from TRBV12-3 or TRBV12-4 and TRBJ1-1, with D hard to call. V lost 3 bases to trimming and J lost 5 bases, with 13 bases between them. The CDR3 has 14 amino acids. DNA for the CDR3: TGTGCCAGCAGTTTTCGTCCCATAGGGACTGAAGCTTTCTTT. Translation: CASSFRPIGTEAFF.

There are many counts of this clonotype. V usage is TRBV27 and J usage is TRBJ2-5; 8 positions agree with TRBD1. The CDR3 extends over 16 amino acids. Germline assignment: CDR1 MNHEY and CDR2 SMNVEV (reference sequence). Trimming at V came to 9 bases and at J to 5 bases, leaving 17 bases not matched to a gene. In DNA, the CDR3 is TGTGCCAGGTTAATCGTTGGGGACAGGACATGGGAGACCCAGTACTTC. This encodes CARLIVGDRTWETQYF.

In its sample, this clonotype was seen many times. V and J are TRBV4-1 and TRBJ2-3; 7 bases align to TRBD2. Germline values: CDR1 MGHRA, CDR2 YSYEKL. Germline trimming cut 0 bases from V and 0 bases from J; bases unmatched to any gene: 9. The CDR3 consists of 18 residues. CDR3: CASSQERASGTSTDTQYF. Here the CDR3 DNA reads TGCGCCAGCAGCCAAGAACGGGCTAGCGGAACTAGCACAGATACGCAGTATTTT.

This clonotype showed up many times. This chain connects TRBV28 to TRBJ2-1, with D possibly TRBD2 on 5 matching bases. This CDR3 region has 17 residues. Germline values: CDR1 MDHEN, CDR2 SYDVKM. The germline V and J ends were trimmed by 3 bases and 8 bases, with 23 bases remaining between them. CDR3 DNA: TGTGCCAGCAGTTTCAGAGGGATTAGCTCCAACTGGTATGAGCAGTTCTTC. Translated, it gives CASSFRGISSNWYEQFF. The whole variable domain, remainder taken from reference TRBV28 and TRBJ2-1, is DVKVTQSSRYLVKRTGEKVFLECVQDMDHENMFWYRQDPGLGLRLIYFSYDVKMKEKGDIPEGYSVSREKKERFSLILESASTNQTSMYLCASSFRGISSNWYEQFFGPGTRLTVL.

The sample holds many counts of this clonotype. The chain joins TRBV7-8 to TRBJ1-5; possibly TRBD1 for D (6 bases). This CDR3 region has 14 residues. The germline V gene has CDR1 SGHVS and CDR2 FQNEAQ. V shed 5 bases and J shed 7 bases, with 15 bases lying between them. For the CDR3, the DNA is TGTGCCAGCAGCCCCCCGGGGGGCGGCCAGCCCCAGCATTTT. Translation gives CASSPPGGGQPQHF.

This clonotype has only a few counts. A much larger clonotype is one base distant, so this may be a read error. The chain employs TRBV5-1 and TRBJ1-5, with TRBD1 identical over 7 bases. Germline lookup yields CDR1 SGHRS and CDR2 YFSETQ. The CDR3 runs to 15 residues. J lost 6 bases, V lost 0 bases, and 6 bases had no gene match. CDR3 protein: CASSLDGTAFQPQHF. CDR3 coding DNA: TGCGCCAGCAGCTTGGACGGGACAGCGTTTCAGCCCCAGCATTTT.